The 27 T cell receptor beta chains given below trace back to one sample, sequenced in a study of beta chain features in type 1 diabetes. Study-wide findings and caveats: Moderate yet significant TCRB CDR3 shortening was seen in Type 1 diabetes patients in all four CD4+ subsets.

Their specific antigens are unknown. The authors reverse transcribed all of the isolated RNA, so sequencing captured expressed TCRB transcripts. TCRdb's copy holds only in-frame clones and misses some; the assay was immunoSEQ multiplex PCR. The sample holds more than 250,000 clones; approximately 25% are singletons and the top ten take 0.012%. The sequenced sample consisted of naive CD4+ T cells from blood. Every receptor here comes from a woman in her twenties or thirties with type 1 diabetes.

The chain uses TRBV30 and TRBJ1-2; D gene ambiguous. The V gene lost 1 base and the J gene lost 2 bases, with 5 bases spanning the gap. There are 12 residues in the CDR3. Looked up from germline, CDR1 is GTSNPN and CDR2 is SVGIG (reference sequence). The CDR3 DNA reads as TGTGCCTGGAGTGCACAGAACTATGGCTACACCTTC. It encodes CAWSAQNYGYTF.

The V and J genes are TRBV18 and TRBJ1-2; 8 bases are a match to TRBD1. The germline gives CDR1 KGHSH, CDR2 LQKENI. V shed 4 bases and J 6 bases; nucleotides not matched to a gene: 7. The CDR3 runs to 14 residues. In DNA form, the CDR3 reads TGTGCCAGCTCACTGTCGACAGGGGATAATGGCTACACCTTC. As protein: CASSLSTGDNGYTF.

This clone was observed a handful of times. The rearrangement uses TRBV25-1 and TRBJ1-5, with D possibly being TRBD1 (6 bases). This CDR3 region has 12 residues. Looked up from germline, CDR1 is MGHDK and CDR2 is SYGVNS. V was cut by 8 bases and J by 5 bases, with 10 bases left in between. The CDR3 DNA reads TGTGCCAGCCGACAGGAAGATCAGCCCCAGCATTTT. Amino acids: CASRQEDQPQHF.

Turning to this clone: Different DNA sequences within this sample yield the same CDR3. The chain uses TRBV2 and TRBJ1-2, with 7 bases matching TRBD1. CDR1 SNHLY and CDR2 FYNNEI come from the germline V gene. The CDR3 extends over 12 amino acids. V shed 6 bases, J shed 3 bases, and the junction held 1 base outside the gene matches. The CDR3 spells CASRGQHYGYTF. The CDR3 DNA reads TGTGCCAGCAGGGGACAGCACTATGGCTACACCTTC.

The chain joins TRBV9 to TRBJ2-5; 12 positions match TRBD1. CDR3 length equals 16 residues. Germline-derived CDR1 and CDR2 are SGDLS and YYNGEE. V shed 3 bases, J shed 9 bases, and the junction held 12 bases outside the gene matches. CDR3 loop: CASSASGTGGSRAQYF. The CDR3 bases are TGTGCCAGCAGCGCCTCGGGGACAGGGGGCAGTCGGGCCCAGTACTTC.

The chain combines TRBV4-1 with TRBJ2-1; 8 bases fit TRBD2. J was trimmed by 3 bases and V by 0 bases; bases with no gene match: 4. The CDR3 contains 16 residues. CDR1 and CDR2 (germline): MGHRA, YSYEKL. The CDR3 is CASSQDPSGGYNEQFF. DNA for the CDR3: TGCGCCAGCAGCCAAGATCCCAGCGGGGGCTACAATGAGCAGTTCTTC.

This chain uses TRBV14 with TRBJ2-7; tentative D call: TRBD1 (5 bases). This CDR3 contains 12 residues. V lost 5 bases to trimming and J lost 4 bases, with 9 bases between them. In germline, CDR1 is SGHDN, CDR2 FVKESK. CDR3 residues: CASSRQGYEQYF. In DNA, the CDR3 is TGTGCCAGCAGCAGGCAGGGTTACGAGCAGTACTTC.

The rearrangement joins TRBV28 to TRBJ2-1, with D tentatively TRBD1 (6 bases). V gave up 3 bases and J gave up 4 bases, with 13 bases separating them. The germline gives CDR1 MDHEN, CDR2 SYDVKM. CDR3 length: 15 residues. The CDR3 DNA reads as TGTGCCAGCAGTTTGCCCCTACAGGGTTACAATGAGCAGTTCTTC. The encoded protein is CASSLPLQGYNEQFF.

This chain links TRBV2 with TRBJ2-1; no definite D call. V was pared by 2 bases and J by 0 bases, with 8 bases between. Germline V CDR1 and CDR2: SNHLY, FYNNEI. The CDR3 spans 15 residues. DNA for the CDR3: TGTGCCAGCAGTGAACAATACTCCTCCTACAATGAGCAGTTCTTC. This sequence encodes CASSEQYSSYNEQFF.

The chain joins TRBV23-1 to TRBJ2-4; possible D gene TRBD1, 6 bases. TRBV23-1 is placed among ORFs of uncertain function. The length of the CDR3 is 18 residues. V shed 6 bases and J shed 0 bases, with 21 bases lying between them. Here the CDR3 DNA reads TGCGCCAGCAGCCTCAGCTGGGACACGGTATTAGCCAAAAACATTCAGTACTTC. The encoded protein is CASSLSWDTVLAKNIQYF.

This chain connects TRBV5-4 to TRBJ2-3; no clear D. V was pared by 7 bases and J by 1 base, with 7 bases between. This CDR3 is 12 amino acids long. Germline lookup yields CDR1 SGHNT and CDR2 YYREEE (reference sequence). CDR3 coding DNA: TGTGCCAGCGGTACTGGCACAGATACGCAGTATTTT. Residues: CASGTGTDTQYF.

This chain uses TRBV28 with TRBJ1-1; 8 bases match TRBD1. Germline V CDR1 and CDR2: MDHEN, SYDVKM. Trimming removed 5 bases from V and 5 bases from J; junction bases left unmatched: 10. CDR3 length: 15 residues. CDR3 DNA sequence: TGTGCCAGCAGTCCGTCGCAGGGGGCGAAGACTGAAGCTTTCTTT. This translates into CASSPSQGAKTEAFF.

The chain has TRBV18 and TRBJ1-4; perhaps TRBD1 as D (5 bases). CDR3 length: 15 amino acids. CDR1 and CDR2 (germline): KGHSH, LQKENI. The V end lost 2 bases, the J end lost 5 bases, and 12 bases lay between the germline ends. The CDR3 nucleotides are TGTGCCAGCTCACCAAGGGACGGGGGAAATGAAAAACTGTTTTTT. Its protein product is CASSPRDGGNEKLFF.

This chain uses TRBV5-1 with TRBJ2-5; a weak D match, TRBD2 (5 bases). From germline, CDR1 is SGHRS and CDR2 YFSETQ. Trimming left V 4 bases short and J 2 bases short, with 9 bases between. CDR3 size: 13 residues. The CDR3 sequence is CASSPGDQETQYF. The CDR3 region has the DNA TGCGCCAGCAGCCCCGGGGATCAAGAGACCCAGTACTTC.

This clone was observed a handful of times. In DNA form, the CDR3 reads TGTGCCAGCAGCTTTTCGCACCCCGCAGGGCTTGTCCAAGAGACCCAGTACTTC. This sequence encodes CASSFSHPAGLVQETQYF. V gene TRBV7-6 combines with J gene TRBJ2-5; D perhaps matches TRBD1 (5 bases). The CDR3 sequence is 18 residues long. V was clipped by 3 bases and J by 1 base, with 21 bases between them. CDR1 SGHVS and CDR2 FNYEAQ come from the germline V gene.

In its sample, this clone was seen a few times. The rearrangement links TRBV5-1 to TRBJ2-5; 10 bases align to TRBD2. Germline assignment: CDR1 SGHRS and CDR2 YFSETQ. The CDR3 extends over 14 amino acids. V was pared by 7 bases and J by 5 bases, with 8 bases of the junction left unmatched. CDR3 bases: TGCGCCAGCTGGAGCGGGAGGGCCGGTGAGACCCAGTACTTC. Its translation is CASWSGRAGETQYF. Complete variable domain (other parts from reference TRBV5-1 and TRBJ2-5): KAGVTQTPRYLIKTRGQQVTLSCSPISGHRSVSWYQQTPGQGLQFLFEYFSETQRNKGNFPGRFSGRQFSNSRSEMNVSTLELGDSALYLCASWSGRAGETQYFGPGTRLLVL.

The chain recombines TRBV6-1 with TRBJ2-2; 7 bases agree with TRBD1. This CDR3 is built from 15 residues. Germline V CDR1 and CDR2: MNHNS, SASEGT. Trimming at V came to 10 bases and at J to 4 bases, leaving 12 bases not matched to a gene. The CDR3 nucleotides are TGTGCCATTGGTAGGAGACAGGGCAGCACCGGGGAGCTGTTTTTT. Translation gives CAIGRRQGSTGELFF.

This chain links TRBV7-9 with TRBJ2-5; D perhaps matches TRBD2 (6 bases). Per the germline V gene, CDR1 is SEHNR and CDR2 is FQNEAQ (reference sequence). Trimming removed 5 bases from V and 4 bases from J, with 29 bases in between. This CDR3 is 19 amino acids long. CDR3 sequence (DNA): TGTGCCAGCAGCCCCGGGATCGCCGGCTCGGGGACTCCGGGAGAGACCCAGTACTTC. It translates to CASSPGIAGSGTPGETQYF. The variable domain in full, completed from reference TRBV7-9 and TRBJ2-5, reads DTGVSQNPRHKITKRGQNVTFRCDPISEHNRLYWYRQTLGQGPEFLTYFQNEAQLEKSRLLSDRFSAERPKGSFSTLEIQRTEQGDSAMYLCASSPGIAGSGTPGETQYFGPGTRLLVL.

This clone was counted between two and nine times. CDR3 loop: CASLDLARYNEQFF. CDR3 bases: TGTGCCAGTCTAGACCTAGCCCGTTACAATGAGCAGTTCTTC. The rearrangement links TRBV6-1 to TRBJ2-1; TRBD2 is a possible D gene (5 bases). The V end was cut by 9 bases, the J end by 4 bases, with 16 bases between. Germline loops: CDR1 MNHNS, CDR2 SASEGT. The CDR3 totals 14 residues.

The V and J genes are TRBV7-9 and TRBJ2-5, with TRBD1 identical over 8 bases. The germline CDR1 and CDR2 sequences are SEHNR and FQNEAQ (reference sequence). V was clipped by 6 bases and J by 5 bases; unmatched bases: 2. The CDR3 spans 12 residues. The CDR3 nucleotides are TGTGCCAGCAGTCGACAGGGGGAGACCCAGTACTTC. Its protein product is CASSRQGETQYF.

The chain couples TRBV5-1 to TRBJ2-7, with 10 bases that match TRBD1. CDR1 is SGHRS and CDR2 is YFSETQ in the germline V gene. V shed 0 bases, J shed 7 bases, and the junction held 4 bases outside the gene matches. The CDR3 consists of 14 residues. In DNA, the CDR3 is TGCGCCAGCAGCTTGGGACAGGGGGCACGGGAGCAGTACTTC. Translated: CASSLGQGAREQYF.

The V call is TRBV29-1, the J call TRBJ2-1, with TRBD2 matching over 9 bases. This CDR3 is built from 16 residues. CDR1 is SQVTM, CDR2 ANQGSEA, per germline. V shed 4 bases and J 0 bases; nucleotides not matched to a gene: 7. The CDR3 sequence: CSVGLADPSSYNEQFF. For the CDR3, the DNA is TGCAGCGTTGGACTAGCGGACCCTAGCTCCTACAATGAGCAGTTCTTC.

V gene TRBV30 combines with J gene TRBJ1-5; 7 nucleotides line up with TRBD1. Germline CDR1 reads GTSNPN; CDR2 reads SVGIG (reference sequence). There are 13 residues in the CDR3. V lost 5 bases, J lost 3 bases, and 4 bases stayed unmatched. The CDR3 DNA sequence: TGTGCCTGGGCGACAGGGAACAATCAGCCCCAGCATTTT. Protein sequence: CAWATGNNQPQHF. Based on the CDR3 plus reference TRBV30 and TRBJ1-5, the full variable domain is SQTIHQWPATLVQPVGSPLSLECTVEGTSNPNLYWYRQAAGRGLQLLFYSVGIGQISSEVPQNLSASRPQDRQFILSSKKLLLSDSGFYLCAWATGNNQPQHFGDGTRLSIL.

This clone was detected a few times. The CDR3 coding sequence is TGTGCCAGCAGACGAGAGTTGAACACCGGGGAGCTGTTTTTT. Translating gives CASRRELNTGELFF. The chain carries TRBV5-6 and TRBJ2-2; D unresolved. CDR1 and CDR2 (germline): SGHDT, YYEEEE. Trimming cost V 5 bases and J 1 base, with 9 bases left between them. The CDR3 has 14 residues.

Only a few counts were recorded for this clone. V usage is TRBV13 and J usage is TRBJ1-2, with D perhaps TRBD1 (5 bases). Germline values: CDR1 PRHDT, CDR2 FYEKMQ (reference sequence). CDR3 length: 13 amino acids. Trimming took off 3 bases at V and 4 bases at J, with 9 bases between the two ends. CDR3 loop: CASSLGQSYGYTF. For the CDR3, the DNA is TGTGCCAGCAGCTTGGGGCAGAGCTATGGCTACACCTTC.

The rearrangement joins TRBV4-1 to TRBJ1-2; 8 bases agree with TRBD1. The CDR3 loop spans 16 amino acids. In germline, CDR1 is MGHRA, CDR2 YSYEKL. The V segment lost 1 base and the J segment 5 bases; nucleotides outside the gene matches: 9. The CDR3 region has the DNA TGCGCCAGCAGCCAAGTTCTGGGACAGGAATTTTATGGCTACACCTTC. This translates into CASSQVLGQEFYGYTF.

This clone turned up a few times. This chain joins TRBV27 and TRBJ2-5; D possibly corresponds to TRBD2 (5 bases). Per the germline V gene, CDR1 is MNHEY and CDR2 is SMNVEV (reference sequence). Deletions cut 5 bases from V and 5 bases from J, with 12 bases between. The CDR3 length is 13 residues. As DNA, the CDR3 is TGTGCCAGCAGTGGCTCTAGCCTGGAGACCCAGTACTTC. Translating gives CASSGSSLETQYF.